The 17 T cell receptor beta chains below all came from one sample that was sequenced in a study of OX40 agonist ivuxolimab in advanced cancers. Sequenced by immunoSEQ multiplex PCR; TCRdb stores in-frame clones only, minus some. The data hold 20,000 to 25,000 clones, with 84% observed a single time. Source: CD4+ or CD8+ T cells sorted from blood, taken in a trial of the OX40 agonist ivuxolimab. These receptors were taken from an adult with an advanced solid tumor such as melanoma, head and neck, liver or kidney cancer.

CDR3 sequence reads: CASSFGLAGGYEQYF. The CDR3 nucleotides are TGTGCCAGCAGCTTTGGACTAGCGGGGGGATACGAGCAGTACTTC. This chain links TRBV7-2 with TRBJ2-7, with 14 positions matching TRBD2. The germline V gene has CDR1 SGHTA and CDR2 FQGNSA. V was pared by 3 bases and J by 4 bases, with 2 bases of the junction left unmatched. CDR3 size: 15 residues.

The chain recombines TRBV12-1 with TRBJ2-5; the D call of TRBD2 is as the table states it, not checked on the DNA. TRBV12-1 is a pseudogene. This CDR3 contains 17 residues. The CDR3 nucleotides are TGTGCCAGCAGCTTTGCCCCTAGACTAGCGGCACAAGAGACCCAGTACTTC. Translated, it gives CASSFAPRLAAQETQYF.

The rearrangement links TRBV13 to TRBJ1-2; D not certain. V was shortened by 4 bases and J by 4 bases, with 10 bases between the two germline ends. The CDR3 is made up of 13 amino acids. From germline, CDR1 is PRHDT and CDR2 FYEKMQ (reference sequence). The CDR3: CASSSGRSYGYTF. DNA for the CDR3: TGTGCCAGCAGCTCGGGCAGGTCCTATGGCTACACCTTC.

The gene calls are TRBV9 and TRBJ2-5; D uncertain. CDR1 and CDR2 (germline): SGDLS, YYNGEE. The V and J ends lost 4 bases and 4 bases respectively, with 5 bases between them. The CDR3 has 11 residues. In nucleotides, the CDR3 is TGTGCCAGCAGCCTAGGAGAGACCCAGTACTTC. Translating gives CASSLGETQYF.

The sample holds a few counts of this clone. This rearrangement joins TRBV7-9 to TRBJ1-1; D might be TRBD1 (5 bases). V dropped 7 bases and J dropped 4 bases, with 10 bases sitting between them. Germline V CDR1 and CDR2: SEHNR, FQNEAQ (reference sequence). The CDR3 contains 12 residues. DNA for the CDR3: TGTGCCAGCACCCAGGGAATCACTGAAGCTTTCTTT. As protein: CASTQGITEAFF.

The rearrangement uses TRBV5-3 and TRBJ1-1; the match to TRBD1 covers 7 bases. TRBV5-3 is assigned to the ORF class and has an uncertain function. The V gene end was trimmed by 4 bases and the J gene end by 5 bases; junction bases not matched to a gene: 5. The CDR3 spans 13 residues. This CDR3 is CARSPWTGTEAFF. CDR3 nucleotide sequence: TGTGCCAGAAGCCCCTGGACAGGAACTGAAGCTTTCTTT.

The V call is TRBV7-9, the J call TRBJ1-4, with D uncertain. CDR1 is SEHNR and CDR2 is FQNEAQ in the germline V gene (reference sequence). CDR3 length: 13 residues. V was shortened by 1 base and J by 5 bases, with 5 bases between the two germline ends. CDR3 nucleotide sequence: TGTGCCAGCAGCTTAGGCACGAATGAAAAACTGTTTTTT. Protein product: CASSLGTNEKLFF.

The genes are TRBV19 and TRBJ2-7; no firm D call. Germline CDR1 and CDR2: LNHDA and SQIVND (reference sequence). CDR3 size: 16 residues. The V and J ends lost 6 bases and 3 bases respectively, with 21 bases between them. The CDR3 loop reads CASSKELASRIYEQYF. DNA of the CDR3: TGTGCCAGTAGCAAAGAGTTGGCCTCCAGAATCTACGAGCAGTACTTC.

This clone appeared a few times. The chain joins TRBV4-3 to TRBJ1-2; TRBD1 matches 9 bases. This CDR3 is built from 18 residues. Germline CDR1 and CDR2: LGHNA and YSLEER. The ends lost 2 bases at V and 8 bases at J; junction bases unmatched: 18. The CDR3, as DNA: TGCGCCAGCAGCCAATTGGGAGGGACAGGGCTAGATGGGTCCGGCTACACCTTC. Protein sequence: CASSQLGGTGLDGSGYTF.

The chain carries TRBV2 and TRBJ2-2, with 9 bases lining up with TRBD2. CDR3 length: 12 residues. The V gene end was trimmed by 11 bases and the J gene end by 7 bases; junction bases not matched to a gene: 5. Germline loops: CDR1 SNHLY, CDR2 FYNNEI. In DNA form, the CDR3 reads TGTGCCGCGCGGGGGGGCGGCGGGGAGCTGTTTTTT. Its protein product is CAARGGGGELFF.

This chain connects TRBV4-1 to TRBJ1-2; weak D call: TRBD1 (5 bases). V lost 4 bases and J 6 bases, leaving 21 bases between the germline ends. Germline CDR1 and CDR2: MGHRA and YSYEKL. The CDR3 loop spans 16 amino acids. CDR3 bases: TGCGCCAGCAGCCGCGAGGGAGAAGGACAAACCCATGGCTACACCTTC. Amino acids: CASSREGEGQTHGYTF.

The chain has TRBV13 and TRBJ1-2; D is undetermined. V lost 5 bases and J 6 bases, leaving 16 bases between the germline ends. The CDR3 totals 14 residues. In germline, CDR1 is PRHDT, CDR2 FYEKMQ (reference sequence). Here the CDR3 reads CASSPSTAADGYTF. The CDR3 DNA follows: TGTGCCAGCAGCCCATCGACTGCCGCCGATGGCTACACCTTC. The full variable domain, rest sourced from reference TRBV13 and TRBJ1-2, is AAGVIQSPRHLIKEKRETATLKCYPIPRHDTVYWYQQGPGQDPQFLISFYEKMQSDKGSIPDRFSAQQFSDYHSELNMSSLELGDSALYFCASSPSTAADGYTFGSGTRLTVV.

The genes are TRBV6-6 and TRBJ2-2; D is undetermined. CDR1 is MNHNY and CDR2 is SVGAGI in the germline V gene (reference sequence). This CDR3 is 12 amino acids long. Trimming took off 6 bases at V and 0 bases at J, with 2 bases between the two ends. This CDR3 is CASSPNTGELFF. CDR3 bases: TGTGCCAGCAGCCCGAACACCGGGGAGCTGTTTTTT.

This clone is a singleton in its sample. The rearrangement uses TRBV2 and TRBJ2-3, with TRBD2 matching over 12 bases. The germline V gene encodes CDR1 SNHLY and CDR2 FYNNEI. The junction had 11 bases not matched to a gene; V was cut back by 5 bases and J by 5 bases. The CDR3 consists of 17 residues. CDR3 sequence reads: CASSPRTSGARRDTQYF. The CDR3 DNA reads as TGTGCCAGCAGTCCCCGGACTAGCGGGGCGCGCAGAGATACGCAGTATTTT. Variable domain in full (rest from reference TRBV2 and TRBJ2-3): EPEVTQTPSHQVTQMGQEVILRCVPISNHLYFYWYRQILGQKVEFLVSFYNNEISEKSEIFDDQFSVERPDGSNFTLKIRSTKLEDSAMYFCASSPRTSGARRDTQYFGPGTRLTVL.

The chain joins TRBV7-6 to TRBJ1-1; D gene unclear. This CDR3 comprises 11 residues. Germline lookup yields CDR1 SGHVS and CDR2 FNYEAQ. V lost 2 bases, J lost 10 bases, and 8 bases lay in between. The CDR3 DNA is TGTGCCAGCAGCTTAATACCGGGAGCTTTCTTT. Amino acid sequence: CASSLIPGAFF.

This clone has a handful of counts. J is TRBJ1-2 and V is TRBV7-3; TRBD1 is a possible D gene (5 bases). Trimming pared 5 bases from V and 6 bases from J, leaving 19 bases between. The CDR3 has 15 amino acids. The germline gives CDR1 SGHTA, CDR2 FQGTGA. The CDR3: CASSPRGGGADGYTF. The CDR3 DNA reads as TGTGCCAGCAGCCCCCGGGGAGGAGGGGCGGATGGCTACACCTTC.

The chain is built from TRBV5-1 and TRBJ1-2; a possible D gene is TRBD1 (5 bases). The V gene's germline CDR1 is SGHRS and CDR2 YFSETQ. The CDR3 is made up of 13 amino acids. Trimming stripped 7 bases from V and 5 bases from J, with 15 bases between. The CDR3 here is CASRGESMYGYTF. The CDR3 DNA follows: TGCGCCAGCCGAGGGGAATCCATGTATGGCTACACCTTC.